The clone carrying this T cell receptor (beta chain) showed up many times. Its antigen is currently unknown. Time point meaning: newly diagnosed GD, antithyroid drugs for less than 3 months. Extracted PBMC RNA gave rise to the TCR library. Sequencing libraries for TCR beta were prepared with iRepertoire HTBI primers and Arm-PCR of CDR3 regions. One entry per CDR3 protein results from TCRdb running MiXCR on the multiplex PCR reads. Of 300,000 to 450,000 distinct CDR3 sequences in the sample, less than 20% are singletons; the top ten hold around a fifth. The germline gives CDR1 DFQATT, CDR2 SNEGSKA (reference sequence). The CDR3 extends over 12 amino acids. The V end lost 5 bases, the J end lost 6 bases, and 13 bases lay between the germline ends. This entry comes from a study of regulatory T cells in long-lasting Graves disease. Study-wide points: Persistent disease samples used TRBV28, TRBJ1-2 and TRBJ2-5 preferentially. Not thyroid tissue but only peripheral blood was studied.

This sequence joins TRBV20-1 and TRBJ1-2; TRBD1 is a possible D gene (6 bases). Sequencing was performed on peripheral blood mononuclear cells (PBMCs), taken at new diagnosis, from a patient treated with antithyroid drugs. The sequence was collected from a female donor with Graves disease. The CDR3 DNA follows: TGCAGTGCTTTCGGACAGAGAAATGGCTACACCTTC. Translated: CSAFGQRNGYTF.